What follows are 25 T cell receptor beta chains derived from one specimen sequenced in a study of blood T cell repertoires in COVID-19. Sequenced by immunoSEQ multiplex PCR; TCRdb stores in-frame clones only, minus some. Of around 98,000 clones listed, around 82% are singletons. Sequenced: peripheral blood. The receptors were sampled from a man aged 70-80 years with active or convalescent COVID-19.

The chain employs TRBV14 and TRBJ2-1, with TRBD2 matching 8 bases. Losses at the gene ends were 1 base for V and 9 bases for J; bases not matched to a gene: 11. The germline V gene encodes CDR1 SGHDN and CDR2 FVKESK. The CDR3 sequence is 16 residues long. The DNA for the CDR3 is TGTGCCAGCAGCCAAGCCGGAAGTGGGCTAGCGGGTGAGCAGTTCTTC. This codes for CASSQAGSGLAGEQFF.

This chain connects TRBV30 to TRBJ2-4; no firm D call. This CDR3 is built from 12 residues. CDR1 and CDR2 (germline): GTSNPN, SVGIG (reference sequence). Trimming pared 0 bases from V and 7 bases from J, leaving 7 bases between. CDR3 in amino acids: CAWSVARNIQYF. Here the CDR3 DNA reads TGTGCCTGGAGTGTGGCCCGTAACATTCAGTACTTC.

The chain links TRBV12-3 or TRBV12-4 to TRBJ2-7; D is ambiguous. This CDR3 comprises 13 residues. Trimming shortened V by 6 bases and J by 1 base, and 10 bases separated the two germline ends. CDR3 amino acids: CASSSTGSYEQYF. CDR3 sequence (DNA): TGTGCCAGCAGCTCAACCGGTTCCTACGAGCAGTACTTC.

This rearrangement joins TRBV28 to TRBJ1-1; D gene unclear. CDR1 and CDR2 (germline): MDHEN, SYDVKM. The CDR3 contains 15 residues. V lost 2 bases and J lost 1, with 11 bases in between. CDR3 nucleotide sequence: TGTGCCAGCAGTTTAATTTTAGCCTCGAACACTGAAGCTTTCTTT. Translation gives CASSLILASNTEAFF.

This chain uses TRBV6-5 with TRBJ2-3, with a tentative D call TRBD2 (7 bases). Germline V gene sequence: CDR1 MNHEY, CDR2 SVGAGI. The CDR3 has 16 residues. V lost 2 bases and J lost 5, with 17 bases in between. CDR3 protein: CASSYAHGEGVDTQYF. The DNA for the CDR3 is TGTGCCAGCAGTTACGCCCATGGGGAGGGGGTAGATACGCAGTATTTT.

This sequence joins TRBV18 and TRBJ1-3, with D perhaps TRBD1 (6 bases). The CDR3 spans 16 residues. The germline V gene encodes CDR1 KGHSH and CDR2 LQKENI. The germline V and J ends were trimmed by 4 bases and 1 base, with 14 bases remaining between them. The DNA for the CDR3 is TGTGCCAGCTCACTATCCTCCAGGGGTTCTGGAAACACCATATATTTT. Protein product: CASSLSSRGSGNTIYF.

J is TRBJ1-5 and V is TRBV10-1, with 10 positions matching TRBD1. CDR1 is WNHNN, CDR2 SYGVQD, per germline (reference sequence). With 6 bases clipped from V and 1 base from J, the junction kept 6 bases outside the gene matches. The CDR3 runs 16 residues. The CDR3 sequence: CASRGWTGGSNQPQHF. Here the CDR3 DNA reads TGCGCCAGCAGAGGCTGGACAGGGGGAAGCAATCAGCCCCAGCATTTT.

This clone was observed a few times. The chain links TRBV7-9 to TRBJ2-3; tentatively, D is TRBD2 (6 bases). Germline V gene sequence: CDR1 SEHNR, CDR2 FQNEAQ (reference sequence). V dropped 1 base and J dropped 7 bases, with 18 bases sitting between them. The CDR3 totals 16 residues. The CDR3 DNA is TGTGCCAGCAGCTTAGTACCAGCGGGTGTCCCTTATACGCAGTATTTT. This sequence encodes CASSLVPAGVPYTQYF. The entire variable domain, with the rest obtained from reference TRBV7-9 and TRBJ2-3, is as follows: DTGVSQNPRHKITKRGQNVTFRCDPISEHNRLYWYRQTLGQGPEFLTYFQNEAQLEKSRLLSDRFSAERPKGSFSTLEIQRTEQGDSAMYLCASSLVPAGVPYTQYFGPGTRLTVL.

This clone was counted between two and nine times. The V gene is TRBV25-1, the J gene TRBJ2-5, with 7 bases matching TRBD2. Looked up from germline, CDR1 is MGHDK and CDR2 is SYGVNS. V shed 4 bases, J shed 2 bases, and the junction held 7 bases outside the gene matches. This CDR3 spans 15 amino acids. The CDR3 DNA reads TGTGCCAGCAGTGGGGGACTAAGCACGCAAGAGACCCAGTACTTC. Protein product: CASSGGLSTQETQYF.

The rearrangement links TRBV27 to TRBJ2-1, with 11 bases fitting TRBD2. Germline CDR1 reads MNHEY; CDR2 reads SMNVEV (reference sequence). J was trimmed by 5 bases and V by 5 bases; bases with no gene match: 5. The CDR3 length is 15 residues. In DNA form, the CDR3 reads TGTGCCAGCAGTGTAGGGACTAGCGGTAACAATGAGCAGTTCTTC. Residues: CASSVGTSGNNEQFF.

The chain couples TRBV5-8 to TRBJ2-5, with TRBD2 identical over 8 bases. The CDR3 totals 16 residues. Germline V gene data show CDR1 as SGHTS and CDR2 as YDEGEE. After removal of 0 bases from V and 5 bases from J, the junction contained 9 bases not matched to a gene. DNA for the CDR3: TGTGCCAGCAGCTTGGCGCGATCGGGGGGGTCCGAGACCCAGTACTTC. Translation gives CASSLARSGGSETQYF.

This clone was counted a few times. The chain carries TRBV2 and TRBJ1-6; tentatively, D is TRBD1 (5 bases). Trimming removed 2 bases at V and 9 bases at J, with 11 bases between. This CDR3 region has 14 residues. The germline gives CDR1 SNHLY, CDR2 FYNNEI. The CDR3 is CASSETGVGSPLHF. DNA of the CDR3: TGTGCCAGCAGTGAAACGGGGGTGGGTTCACCCCTCCACTTT.

V is TRBV12-3 or TRBV12-4 and J is TRBJ1-2, with unresolved D. The germline V and J ends were trimmed by 6 bases and 4 bases, with 12 bases remaining between them. CDR3 length: 13 amino acids. CDR3 residues: CASSFAGGYGYTF. In DNA form, the CDR3 reads TGTGCCAGCAGCTTTGCGGGAGGCTATGGCTACACCTTC.

The gene calls are TRBV28 and TRBJ1-5; D may be TRBD1 (6 bases). Germline V gives CDR1 MDHEN, CDR2 SYDVKM. This CDR3 is built from 16 residues. V was trimmed by 4 bases and J by 6 bases, leaving 19 bases between them. The CDR3 nucleotides are TGTGCCAGCAGTTCCCTAGGGGGAAGAGGGAGTCAGCCCCAGCATTTT. Amino acids: CASSSLGGRGSQPQHF.

A few counts support this clone. Other DNA sequences in the same sample also yield this CDR3. DNA for the CDR3: TGTGCCAGCAGCCCGTGGACAGAGAACACTGAAGCTTTCTTT. It encodes CASSPWTENTEAFF. This chain links TRBV3-1 (or the pseudogene TRBV3-2) with TRBJ1-1, with D possibly TRBD1 on 6 matching bases. Trimming left V 4 bases short and J 1 base short, with 10 bases between. CDR3 length equals 14 residues. Looked up from germline, CDR1 is LGHDT and CDR2 is YNNKEL (reference sequence).

The chain uses TRBV9 and TRBJ1-3; 7 bases match TRBD1. CDR3 length equals 16 residues. Germline V lookup: CDR1 SGDLS, CDR2 YYNGEE. The J segment lost 3 bases and the V segment lost 0 bases, leaving 6 bases of the junction unmatched. The CDR3 loop reads CASSVEGQLIGNTIYF. DNA for the CDR3: TGTGCCAGCAGCGTAGAGGGACAGCTTATTGGAAACACCATATATTTT.

This clone was counted between two and nine times. The rearrangement joins TRBV5-6 to TRBJ1-5, with 7 bases aligning to TRBD1. In germline, CDR1 is SGHDT, CDR2 YYEEEE. This CDR3 is built from 15 residues. V was clipped by 3 bases and J by 2 bases; unmatched bases: 5. The CDR3 nucleotides are TGTGCCAGCAGCTCAGGGGGATTCGGCAATCAGCCCCAGCATTTT. Protein product: CASSSGGFGNQPQHF.

In regard to this clone: Other nucleotide sequences in the sample specify the same CDR3. The rearrangement uses TRBV20-1 and TRBJ2-7, with D perhaps TRBD2 (5 bases). V was clipped by 3 bases and J by 6 bases, with 9 bases between them. The germline V gene has CDR1 DFQATT and CDR2 SNEGSKA (reference sequence). The CDR3 spans 11 residues. CDR3 coding DNA: TGCAGTGCTAGGTCGGGGTTCGAGCAGTACTTC. It codes for CSARSGFEQYF.

This rearrangement joins TRBV12-5 to TRBJ2-1; 12 bases agree with TRBD1. Germline V gives CDR1 LGHNT, CDR2 FRNRAP. This CDR3 has 16 amino acids. V shed 7 bases, J shed 9 bases, and the junction held 13 bases outside the gene matches. The CDR3 spells CASAPGQGASFREQFF. The CDR3 region has the DNA TGTGCTAGTGCTCCGGGACAGGGGGCTTCCTTTCGTGAGCAGTTCTTC.

J is TRBJ1-3 and V is TRBV19; TRBD1 matches at 8 bases. Trimming took 3 bases from V and 6 from J; bases not matched to a gene: 7. The CDR3 is 15 residues long. Per germline, CDR1 LNHDA and CDR2 SQIVND (reference sequence). CDR3 DNA: TGTGCCAGTAGTATTGAGGACAGGGAGGAAAACACCATATATTTT. This translates into CASSIEDREENTIYF.

The chain carries TRBV10-1 and TRBJ2-3; tentatively, D is TRBD2 (5 bases). Trimming left V 6 bases short and J 0 bases short, with 13 bases between. Germline assignment: CDR1 WNHNN and CDR2 SYGVQD (reference sequence). The CDR3 totals 15 residues. In DNA form, the CDR3 reads TGCGCCAGCAGAAGCGGAACTTTTAGCACAGATACGCAGTATTTT. This codes for CASRSGTFSTDTQYF.

This chain joins TRBV6-6 and TRBJ1-6; the D is unclear. Germline CDR1 and CDR2: MNHNY and SVGAGI (reference sequence). V lost 2 bases to trimming and J lost 6 bases, with 8 bases between them. The CDR3 is made up of 14 amino acids. The CDR3 sequence is CASSYVEVNSPLHF. For the CDR3, the DNA is TGTGCCAGCAGTTACGTTGAGGTTAATTCACCCCTCCACTTT.

This clone was detected once. The chain joins TRBV7-6 to TRBJ2-1; the match to TRBD1 covers 7 bases. Germline CDR1 is SGHVS and CDR2 is FNYEAQ. The CDR3 has 14 amino acids. The V segment lost 5 bases and the J segment 10 bases; nucleotides outside the gene matches: 11. CDR3 region: CASSARWDSKEQFF. The CDR3 coding sequence is TGTGCCAGCAGCGCCCGATGGGACAGCAAGGAGCAGTTCTTC.

The chain couples TRBV27 to TRBJ1-2; 7 bases line up with TRBD1. CDR1 and CDR2 (germline): MNHEY, SMNVEV (reference sequence). The CDR3 extends over 14 amino acids. J lost 8 bases, V lost 5 bases, and 11 bases had no gene match. The CDR3 sequence is CASSTNRGLDGYTF. The CDR3 DNA sequence: TGTGCCAGCAGTACAAACAGGGGACTGGACGGCTACACCTTC.

The chain uses TRBV3-1 (or the pseudogene TRBV3-2) and TRBJ2-7; D possibly corresponds to TRBD1 (6 bases). The V and J ends lost 6 bases and 9 bases respectively, with 12 bases between them. This CDR3 spans 11 amino acids. Germline values: CDR1 LGHDT, CDR2 YNNKEL (reference sequence). Here the CDR3 DNA reads TGTGCCAGCAGGGGGGCCTCCGGGCAGTACTTC. Encoded protein: CASRGASGQYF.